This TCR beta chain was sequenced during a study of blood T cell repertoires in COVID-19. Study-wide background: Acute and convalescent COVID-19 specimens originated in the United States, Italy and Spain. Sources were T cells, B-cell-depleted T cells, or PBMCs; the material itself was cDNA or gDNA.

Germline V gene data show CDR1 as LNHDA and CDR2 as SQIVND (reference sequence). CDR3 length equals 15 residues. The trim removed 6 bases at V and 5 bases at J, leaving 9 bases unmatched. Per the authors' pipeline: Reference gene primer amplification yielded estimated nucleated cell counts. Method: immunoSEQ multiplex PCR; TCRdb's copy keeps in-frame clones and lacks some. The V and J calls and the clone size are those of that table, but D and trimming were determined from the DNA. In the table there are around 140,000 clones, around 84% of which are singletons. The sequence was collected from a man aged 55 to 69 with active or convalescent COVID-19. The sequencing sample was made of peripheral blood. The gene calls are TRBV19 and TRBJ1-1; 10 bases agree with TRBD1. CDR3 nucleotide sequence: TGTGCCAGTAGGGGCGGGGGACAGGGGACAACTGAAGCTTTCTTT. It codes for CASRGGGQGTTEAFF.